This section outlines one TCR beta chain sequence together with its context. Over several immunoSEQ plates, each subset's genomic DNA was distributed in even portions. Sequenced by immunoSEQ multiplex PCR; TCRdb stores in-frame clones only, minus some. The sample has around 450,000 clones, around 79% seen once; the top ten hold roughly 13%. These data originate in a study of shared clonotypes between healthy human individuals. About the study: Two female and three male donors aged 18 to 49 were enrolled.

This CDR3 has 13 amino acids. V lost 4 bases and J 1 base, leaving 4 bases between the germline ends. CDR1 and CDR2 from the germline V gene are SEHNR and FQNEAQ (reference sequence). Healthy adults negative for HIV, lacking recent acute infections or vaccinations, served as donors. This TCR was sampled from a woman between 40 and 50 years old in good health. Some clones in this sample may be carry-over from other donors' samples. The chain recombines TRBV7-9 with TRBJ2-2, with no clear D. Material: PBMCs. CDR3 in DNA: TGTGCCAGCAGCTGGGGGAACACCGGGGAGCTGTTTTTT. It yields the protein CASSWGNTGELFF.